The source of this T cell receptor beta chain is a study of blood T cell repertoires in COVID-19. Looking at the study overall: Both acute and convalescent COVID-19 samples were obtained from the United States, Italy and Spain. T cells, B-cell-depleted T cells, or PBMCs supplied cDNA or gDNA.

Followed longitudinally, the Seattle patients had been enrolled during active infection. Study processing details: Reference gene primer amplification yielded estimated nucleated cell counts. Some clones are missing from TCRdb's copy, which holds only in-frame ones; the method was immunoSEQ multiplex PCR. V and J calls and clone size are as listed in that table; D and trimming were resolved from the DNA. The table has about 170,000 clones, approximately 86% seen once; the top ten hold approximately 6.8%. This CDR3 is built from 14 residues. After removal of 8 bases from V and 4 bases from J, the junction contained 6 bases not matched to a gene. Germline CDR1 and CDR2: MDHEN and SYDVKM.

Sequences were obtained from peripheral blood. This clonotype was obtained from a woman between 40 and 50 years old with COVID-19, enrolled during active disease. This chain uses TRBV28 with TRBJ2-1, with TRBD2 matching over 9 bases. The CDR3 region is CASLLAGDYNEQFF. DNA for the CDR3: TGTGCCAGCCTACTAGCGGGCGATTACAATGAGCAGTTCTTC. Variable domain in full (rest from reference TRBV28 and TRBJ2-1): DVKVTQSSRYLVKRTGEKVFLECVQDMDHENMFWYRQDPGLGLRLIYFSYDVKMKEKGDIPEGYSVSREKKERFSLILESASTNQTSMYLCASLLAGDYNEQFFGPGTRLTVL.